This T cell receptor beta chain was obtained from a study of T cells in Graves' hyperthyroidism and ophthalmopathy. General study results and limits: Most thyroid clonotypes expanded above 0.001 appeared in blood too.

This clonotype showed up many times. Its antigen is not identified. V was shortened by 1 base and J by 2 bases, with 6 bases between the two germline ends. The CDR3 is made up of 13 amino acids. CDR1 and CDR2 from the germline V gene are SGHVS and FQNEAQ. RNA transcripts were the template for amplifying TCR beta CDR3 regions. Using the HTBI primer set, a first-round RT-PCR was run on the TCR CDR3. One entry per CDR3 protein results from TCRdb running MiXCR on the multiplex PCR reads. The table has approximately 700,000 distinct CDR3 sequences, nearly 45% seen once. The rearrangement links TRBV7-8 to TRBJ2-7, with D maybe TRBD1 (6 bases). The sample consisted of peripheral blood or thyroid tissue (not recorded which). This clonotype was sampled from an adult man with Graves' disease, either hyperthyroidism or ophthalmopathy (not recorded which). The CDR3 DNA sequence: TGTGCCAGCAGCTTAGGGACAGCCTACGAGCAGTACTTC. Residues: CASSLGTAYEQYF.